A single sample is the source of the 23 T cell receptor beta chains below, sequenced in a study of blood T cells in healthy people across ages. Sample-barcoded 5' priming and a J-beta primer mix drove a second PCR of roughly 6 to 12 cycles. TCRdb reprocessed the 5' RACE reads with MiXCR, giving one entry per CDR3 protein. The sample has 650,000 to 700,000 distinct CDR3 sequences, 40% to 65% seen once. What was sequenced was blood. The receptors were gathered from a woman aged 80 or older in good health.

The chain is built from TRBV2 and TRBJ1-6; D is undetermined. Looked up from germline, CDR1 is SNHLY and CDR2 is FYNNEI. Deletions cut 2 bases from V and 5 bases from J, with 10 bases between. The CDR3 has 15 amino acids. CDR3: CASSELAQNNSPLHF. The CDR3 DNA reads TGTGCCAGCAGTGAATTGGCACAGAATAATTCACCCCTCCACTTT.

CDR3 coding DNA: TGTGCCAGCAGCCCGATTCAAGGCTATGGCTACACCTTC. Residues: CASSPIQGYGYTF. The rearrangement joins TRBV5-5 to TRBJ1-2; D gene ambiguous. Trimming left V 4 bases short and J 4 bases short, with 11 bases between. CDR1 SGHKS and CDR2 YYEKEE come from the germline V gene (reference sequence). This CDR3 has 13 residues.

This clonotype was observed at least ten times. The chain recombines TRBV2 with TRBJ2-1; weak D call: TRBD2 (7 bases). The germline gives CDR1 SNHLY, CDR2 FYNNEI. The CDR3 runs 15 residues. V was pared by 7 bases and J by 1 base, with 14 bases between. The CDR3 reads CASTGGGSSYNEQFF. DNA of the CDR3: TGTGCCAGCACGGGGGGCGGGAGTTCCTACAATGAGCAGTTCTTC.

The V call is TRBV29-1, the J call TRBJ2-5, with 10 bases fitting TRBD1. The J call may be wrong; the DNA end is better matched by TRBJ2-7. From germline, CDR1 is SQVTM and CDR2 ANQGSEA. This CDR3 spans 16 amino acids. The CDR3 loop reads CSARISRDRGRYEQYF. CDR3 in DNA: TGCAGCGCTAGAATCTCCCGGGACAGGGGTCGGTACGAGCAGTACTTC.

The V gene is TRBV29-1, the J gene TRBJ2-7, with D maybe TRBD1 (6 bases). The V gene lost 7 bases and the J gene lost 2 bases, with 18 bases spanning the gap. The CDR3 contains 14 residues. Germline lookup yields CDR1 SQVTM and CDR2 ANQGSEA. The CDR3 is CSASRGYGTYEQYF. The CDR3 DNA reads TGCAGCGCCAGCAGGGGTTACGGGACCTACGAGCAGTACTTC.

This clonotype was counted ten times or more. V is TRBV5-1 and J is TRBJ2-5; the match to TRBD2 covers 9 bases. The ends lost 5 bases at V and 2 bases at J; junction bases unmatched: 7. The CDR3 extends over 15 amino acids. The V gene's germline CDR1 is SGHRS and CDR2 YFSETQ. CDR3 region: CASSFLAGYQETQYF. The CDR3, as DNA: TGCGCCAGCAGTTTCCTAGCGGGGTATCAAGAGACCCAGTACTTC.

Concerning this clonotype: This may be a read error: a much more frequent sequence differs by one nucleotide. The V call is TRBV29-1, the J call TRBJ2-1; D call uncertain. Germline CDR1 reads SQVTM; CDR2 reads ANQGSEA. V gave up 3 bases and J gave up 3 bases, with 6 bases separating them. The CDR3 totals 12 residues. CDR3 DNA sequence: TGCAGCGTTGATATAAACTACAATGAGCAGTTCTTC. Translation: CSVDINYNEQFF.

This rearrangement joins TRBV20-1 to TRBJ1-2, with D tentatively TRBD1 (6 bases). CDR1 and CDR2 (germline): DFQATT, SNEGSKA (reference sequence). The CDR3 spans 12 residues. Trimming removed 6 bases at V and 2 bases at J, with 10 bases between. The CDR3 protein is CSASGTNYGYTF. In DNA form, the CDR3 reads TGCAGTGCCTCCGGGACAAACTATGGCTACACCTTC.

This clonotype came up many times. The rearrangement links TRBV7-9 to TRBJ2-1; TRBD2 matches 11 bases. The CDR3 contains 17 residues. Germline V gene lookup returns CDR1 SEHNR and CDR2 FQNEAQ (reference sequence). V lost 6 bases, J lost 4 bases, and 11 bases stayed unmatched. DNA for the CDR3: TGTGCCAGCAGAAAAACCGGGGGGACTAGCGGTTACAATGAGCAGTTCTTC. Translated: CASRKTGGTSGYNEQFF.

Notes on this clonotype: A junction boundary mismatches the germline segment, possibly from a read error. The rearrangement links TRBV5-1 to TRBJ2-1; 10 bases fit TRBD2. Germline loops: CDR1 SGHRS, CDR2 YFSETQ. CDR3 length: 15 residues. The CDR3 bases are TGCGTCAGCAGCTTGGCTCGAGCGGGGGGGAATGAGCAGTTCTTC. Its translation is CVSSLARAGGNEQFF.

About this clonotype itself: A read error may be the cause here, since a much bigger clone is one base away. This chain joins TRBV27 and TRBJ2-3; weak D call: TRBD1 (6 bases). The length of the CDR3 is 15 residues. CDR1 is MNHEY and CDR2 is SMNVEV in the germline V gene (reference sequence). V lost 3 bases and J lost 2, with 12 bases in between. The CDR3 protein is CASSFVNRATDTQYF. DNA for the CDR3: TGTGCCAGCAGTTTCGTGAACAGGGCCACAGATACGCAGTATTTT.

The genes are TRBV5-1 and TRBJ2-3; D gene unclear. CDR1 is SGHRS, CDR2 YFSETQ, per germline. The CDR3 spans 15 residues. Trimming took 2 bases from V and 1 from J, leaving 11 bases between them. The CDR3, as DNA: TGCGCCAGCAGCTTAGTCTCGACGCGCACAGATACGCAGTATTTT. This gives the protein CASSLVSTRTDTQYF.

The sample holds many counts of this clonotype. The genes are TRBV12-3 or TRBV12-4 and TRBJ2-7; tentatively, D is TRBD1 or TRBD2 (5 bases each). CDR3 length: 14 residues. Trimming stripped 1 base from V and 5 bases from J, with 12 bases between. DNA for the CDR3: TGTGCCAGCAGTTTAGTAGGGACGGTAAACGAGCAGTACTTC. Its translation: CASSLVGTVNEQYF.

The sample holds a few counts of this clonotype. The rearrangement links TRBV29-1 to TRBJ2-5; D perhaps matches TRBD2 (5 bases). Trimming cost V 3 bases and J 5 bases, with 10 bases left between them. The CDR3 has 12 amino acids. CDR1 is SQVTM and CDR2 is ANQGSEA in the germline V gene. The CDR3 protein is CSVDFGEETQYF. CDR3 sequence (DNA): TGCAGCGTTGATTTTGGGGAGGAGACCCAGTACTTC. The whole variable domain, filled in from reference TRBV29-1 and TRBJ2-5, reads SAVISQKPSRDICQRGTSLTIQCQVDSQVTMMFWYRQQPGQSLTLIATANQGSEATYESGFVIDKFPISRPNLTFSTLTVSNMSPEDSSIYLCSVDFGEETQYFGPGTRLLVL.

This clonotype appeared a few times. This rearrangement joins TRBV30 to TRBJ2-7, with D unclear. Germline values: CDR1 GTSNPN, CDR2 SVGIG (reference sequence). The CDR3 contains 13 residues. Trimming shortened V by 1 base and J by 3 bases, and 10 bases separated the two germline ends. DNA for the CDR3: TGTGCCTGGAGTGGCCCCGTACTCTACGAGCAGTACTTC. This gives the protein CAWSGPVLYEQYF.

This clonotype was seen at least ten times. J is TRBJ2-1 and V is TRBV27, with 9 bases fitting TRBD1. The trim removed 1 base at V and 2 bases at J, leaving 3 bases unmatched. The CDR3 is made up of 16 amino acids. Germline V gene lookup returns CDR1 MNHEY and CDR2 SMNVEV (reference sequence). CDR3 nucleotide sequence: TGTGCCAGCAGTTTATACCGGGACAGGGCCTACAATGAGCAGTTCTTC. Translating gives CASSLYRDRAYNEQFF.

Note on this clonotype: This may arise from a read error, as a much more abundant clone is one base away. The chain has TRBV9 and TRBJ2-7; 7 bases match TRBD2. V shed 4 bases, J shed 7 bases, and the junction held 11 bases outside the gene matches. CDR1 and CDR2 (germline): SGDLS, YYNGEE. This CDR3 region has 14 residues. CDR3 bases: TGTGCCAGCAGCCAAAGCGGGACCTACAATGAGCAGTACTTC. This translates into CASSQSGTYNEQYF.

This clonotype was detected ten times or more. The V and J genes are TRBV5-1 and TRBJ2-1; TRBD2 aligns across 8 bases. The germline CDR1 and CDR2 sequences are SGHRS and YFSETQ. Trimming removed 1 base from V and 6 bases from J; junction bases left unmatched: 9. The CDR3 has 16 amino acids. The CDR3 bases are TGCGCCAGCAGCTTGACCAGCGGGAGTTTTGGCAATGAGCAGTTCTTC. It codes for CASSLTSGSFGNEQFF.

A note on this clonotype: The junction shows a germline mismatch at one end, possibly a read error. V gene TRBV20-1 combines with J gene TRBJ2-5; D remains unclear. The CDR3 sequence is 14 residues long. Germline CDR1 DFQATT, CDR2 SNEGSKA (reference sequence). The CDR3 is CSARRAESQEAQYF. For the CDR3, the DNA is TGCAGTGCCCGCCGGGCTGAGTCCCAAGAGGCCCAGTACTTC.

This rearrangement joins TRBV7-9 to TRBJ1-4, with TRBD1 matching over 7 bases. J gave up 5 bases and V 11 bases, and 8 bases lay outside the gene matches. CDR3 size: 13 residues. In germline, CDR1 is SEHNR, CDR2 FQNEAQ (reference sequence). CDR3 coding DNA: TGTGCCTCCCGGGACAGACGGAATGAAAAACTGTTTTTT. Its protein product is CASRDRRNEKLFF.

Concerning this clonotype: A much larger clone sits a single nucleotide away, making a read error possible. The CDR3 DNA follows: TGTGCCAGCAGTTACCCTGCAGTCCTTATCGGGGAGCTGTTTTTT. Its protein product is CASSYPAVLIGELFF. The V and J genes are TRBV6-5 and TRBJ2-2; D unresolved. Per the germline V gene, CDR1 is MNHEY and CDR2 is SVGAGI. The V end lost 2 bases, the J end lost 7 bases, and 14 bases lay between the germline ends. The CDR3 contains 15 residues.

The V and J genes are TRBV12-3 or TRBV12-4 and TRBJ2-1; no clear D gene. V gave up 5 bases and J gave up 10 bases, with 21 bases separating them. CDR3 length equals 15 residues. The CDR3, as DNA: TGTGCCAGCAGTCTTTCCCCGGGCCCTTCCTACGAGCAGTTCTTC. Translating it yields CASSLSPGPSYEQFF.

Regarding this clonotype: A read error may be the cause here, since a much bigger clone is one base away. This chain uses TRBV7-9 with TRBJ2-1, with a possible D match to TRBD2 (5 bases). The CDR3 is 12 residues long. Germline V gives CDR1 SEHNR, CDR2 FQNEAQ (reference sequence). The DNA for the CDR3 is TGTTCCAGCAGCTTAGCGCGGAGTGAGCAGTTCTTC. Its protein is CSSSLARSEQFF.